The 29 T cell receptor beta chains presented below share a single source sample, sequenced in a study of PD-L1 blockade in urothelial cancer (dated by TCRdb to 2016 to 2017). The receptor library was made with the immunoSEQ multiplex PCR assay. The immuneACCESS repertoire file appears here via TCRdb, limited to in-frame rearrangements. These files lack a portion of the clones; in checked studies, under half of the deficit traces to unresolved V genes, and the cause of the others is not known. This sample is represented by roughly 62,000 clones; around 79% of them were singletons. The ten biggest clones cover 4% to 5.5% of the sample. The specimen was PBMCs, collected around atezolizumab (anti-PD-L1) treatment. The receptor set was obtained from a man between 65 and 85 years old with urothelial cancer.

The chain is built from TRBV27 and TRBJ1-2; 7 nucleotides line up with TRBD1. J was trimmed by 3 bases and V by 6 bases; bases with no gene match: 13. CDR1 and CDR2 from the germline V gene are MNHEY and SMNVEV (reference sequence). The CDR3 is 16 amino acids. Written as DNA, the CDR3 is TGTGCCAGCAGCTCTATGACCTCACAGGGGTACTATGGCTACACCTTC. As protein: CASSSMTSQGYYGYTF.

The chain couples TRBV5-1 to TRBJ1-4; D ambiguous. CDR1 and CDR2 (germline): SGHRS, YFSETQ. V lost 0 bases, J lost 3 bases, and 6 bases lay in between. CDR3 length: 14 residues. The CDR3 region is CASSLDSPNEKLFF. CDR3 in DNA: TGCGCCAGCAGCTTGGACAGTCCTAATGAAAAACTGTTTTTT.

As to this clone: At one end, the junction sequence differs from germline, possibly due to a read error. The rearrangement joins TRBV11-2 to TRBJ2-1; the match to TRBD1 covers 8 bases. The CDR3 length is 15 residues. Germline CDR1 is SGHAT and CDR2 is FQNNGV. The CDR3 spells CASSQDRGPYNGQFF. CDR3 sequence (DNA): TGTGCCAGCAGCCAAGACAGGGGACCTTACAATGGGCAGTTCTTC.

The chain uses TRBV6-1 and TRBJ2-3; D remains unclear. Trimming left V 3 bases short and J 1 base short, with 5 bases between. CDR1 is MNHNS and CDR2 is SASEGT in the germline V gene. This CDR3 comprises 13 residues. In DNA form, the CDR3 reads TGTGCCAGCAGTGATCCTGGCACAGATACGCAGTATTTT. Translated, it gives CASSDPGTDTQYF.

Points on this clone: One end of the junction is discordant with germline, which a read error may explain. In DNA form, the CDR3 reads TGTGCTAGCAGCTTAGTGGGGACTTTCTACGAGCAGTACTTC. Protein: CASSLVGTFYEQYF. The chain combines TRBV7-7 with TRBJ2-7; D might be TRBD2 (6 bases). The CDR3 sequence is 14 residues long. Per germline, CDR1 SSHAT and CDR2 FNYEAQ (reference sequence).

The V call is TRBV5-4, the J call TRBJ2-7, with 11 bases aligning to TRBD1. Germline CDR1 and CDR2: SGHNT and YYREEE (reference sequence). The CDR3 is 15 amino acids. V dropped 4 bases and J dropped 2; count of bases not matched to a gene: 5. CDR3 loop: CASSPRGQGAYEQYF. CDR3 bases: TGTGCCAGCAGCCCTAGGGGACAGGGGGCCTACGAGCAGTACTTC.

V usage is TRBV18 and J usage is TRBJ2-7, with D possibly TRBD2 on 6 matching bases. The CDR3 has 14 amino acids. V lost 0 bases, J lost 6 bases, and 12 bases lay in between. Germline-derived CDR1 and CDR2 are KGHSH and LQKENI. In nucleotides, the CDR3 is TGTGCCAGCTCACCACCCGCGGGGAGAGGCGAGCAGTACTTC. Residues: CASSPPAGRGEQYF.

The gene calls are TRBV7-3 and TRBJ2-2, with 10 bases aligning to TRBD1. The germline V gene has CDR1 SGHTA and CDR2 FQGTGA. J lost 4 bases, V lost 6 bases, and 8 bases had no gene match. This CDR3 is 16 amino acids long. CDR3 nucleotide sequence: TGTGCCAGCAGATTAGGGGGGACAGGGGTCACCGGGGAGCTGTTTTTT. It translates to CASRLGGTGVTGELFF.

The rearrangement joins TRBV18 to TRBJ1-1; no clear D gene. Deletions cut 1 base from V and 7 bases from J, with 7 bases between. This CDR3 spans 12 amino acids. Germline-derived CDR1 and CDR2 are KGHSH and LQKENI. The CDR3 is CASSPRDDEAFF. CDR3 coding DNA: TGTGCCAGCTCACCACGCGATGATGAAGCTTTCTTT.

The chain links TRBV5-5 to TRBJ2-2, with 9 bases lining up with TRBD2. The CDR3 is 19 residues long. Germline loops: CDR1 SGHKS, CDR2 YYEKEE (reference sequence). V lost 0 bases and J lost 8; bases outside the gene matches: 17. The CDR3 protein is CASSLDLAGASSSTGELFF. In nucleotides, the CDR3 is TGTGCCAGCAGCTTGGATTTAGCGGGAGCTAGTAGTAGTACTGGGGAGCTGTTTTTT.

CDR3 protein: CASSGPSNWGSATNEKLFF. The CDR3 nucleotides read TGTGCCAGCAGCGGACCGTCAAACTGGGGCAGCGCAACTAATGAAAAACTGTTTTTT. This chain joins TRBV9 and TRBJ1-4; maybe TRBD1 (5 bases). This CDR3 contains 19 residues. Trimming took off 3 bases at V and 0 bases at J, with 21 bases between the two ends. Germline V gene lookup returns CDR1 SGDLS and CDR2 YYNGEE.

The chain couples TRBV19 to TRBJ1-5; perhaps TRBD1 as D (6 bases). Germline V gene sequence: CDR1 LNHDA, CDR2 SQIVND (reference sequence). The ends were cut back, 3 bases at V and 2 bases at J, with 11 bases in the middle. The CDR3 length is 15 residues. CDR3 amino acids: CASSILGGGNQPQHF. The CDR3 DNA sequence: TGTGCCAGTAGTATCCTAGGGGGGGGCAATCAGCCCCAGCATTTT.

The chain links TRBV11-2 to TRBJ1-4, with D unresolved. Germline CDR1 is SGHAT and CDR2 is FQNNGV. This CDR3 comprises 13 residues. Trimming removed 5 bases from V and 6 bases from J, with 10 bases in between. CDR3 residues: CASSPDFYEKLFF. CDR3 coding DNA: TGTGCCAGCAGCCCCGACTTCTATGAAAAACTGTTTTTT.

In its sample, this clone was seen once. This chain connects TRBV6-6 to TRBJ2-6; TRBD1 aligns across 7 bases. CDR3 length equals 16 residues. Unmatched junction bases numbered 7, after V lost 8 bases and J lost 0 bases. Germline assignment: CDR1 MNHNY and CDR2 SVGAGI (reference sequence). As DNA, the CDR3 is TGTGCCAGCCGGGACAGATCGTCCTCTGGGGCCAACGTCCTGACTTTC. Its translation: CASRDRSSSGANVLTF.

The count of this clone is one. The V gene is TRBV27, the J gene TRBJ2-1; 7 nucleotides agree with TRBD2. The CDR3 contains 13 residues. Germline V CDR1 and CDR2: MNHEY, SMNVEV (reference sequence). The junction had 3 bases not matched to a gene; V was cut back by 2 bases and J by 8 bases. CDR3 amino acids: CASSLREGDEQFF. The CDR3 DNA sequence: TGTGCCAGCAGTTTAAGGGAGGGAGATGAGCAGTTCTTC.

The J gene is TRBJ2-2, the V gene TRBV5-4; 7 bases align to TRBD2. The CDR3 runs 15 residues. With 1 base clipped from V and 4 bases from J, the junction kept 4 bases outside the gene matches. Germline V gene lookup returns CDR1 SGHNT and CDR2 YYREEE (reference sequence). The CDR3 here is CASSLRRETTGELFF. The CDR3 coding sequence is TGTGCCAGCAGCTTGAGGCGGGAGACCACCGGGGAGCTGTTTTTT.

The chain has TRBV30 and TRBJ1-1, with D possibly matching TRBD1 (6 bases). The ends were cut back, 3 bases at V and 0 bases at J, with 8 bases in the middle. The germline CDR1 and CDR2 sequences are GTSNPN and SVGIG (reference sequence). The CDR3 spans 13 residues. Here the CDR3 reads CAWRQGMNTEAFF. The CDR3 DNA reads TGTGCCTGGAGACAGGGAATGAACACTGAAGCTTTCTTT.

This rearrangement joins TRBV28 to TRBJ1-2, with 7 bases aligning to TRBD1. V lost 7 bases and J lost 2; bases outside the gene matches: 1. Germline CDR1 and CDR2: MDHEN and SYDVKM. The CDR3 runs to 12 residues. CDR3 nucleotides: TGTGCCAGCACGGGACAGAACTATGGCTACACCTTC. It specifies CASTGQNYGYTF.

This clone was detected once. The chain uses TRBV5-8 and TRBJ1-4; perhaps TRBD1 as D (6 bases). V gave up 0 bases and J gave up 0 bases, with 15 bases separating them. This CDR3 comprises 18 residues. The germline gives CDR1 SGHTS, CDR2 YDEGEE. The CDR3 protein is CASSLVRDTVATNEKLFF. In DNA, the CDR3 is TGTGCCAGCAGCTTGGTCCGGGACACCGTTGCAACTAATGAAAAACTGTTTTTT.

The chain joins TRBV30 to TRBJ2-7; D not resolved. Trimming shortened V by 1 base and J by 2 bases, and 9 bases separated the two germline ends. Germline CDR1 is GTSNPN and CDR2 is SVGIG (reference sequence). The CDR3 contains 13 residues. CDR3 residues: CAWSGTVPYEQYF. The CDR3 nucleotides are TGTGCCTGGAGTGGAACGGTTCCCTACGAGCAGTACTTC. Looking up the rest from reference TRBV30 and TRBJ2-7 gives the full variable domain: SQTIHQWPATLVQPVGSPLSLECTVEGTSNPNLYWYRQAAGRGLQLLFYSVGIGQISSEVPQNLSASRPQDRQFILSSKKLLLSDSGFYLCAWSGTVPYEQYFGPGTRLTVT.

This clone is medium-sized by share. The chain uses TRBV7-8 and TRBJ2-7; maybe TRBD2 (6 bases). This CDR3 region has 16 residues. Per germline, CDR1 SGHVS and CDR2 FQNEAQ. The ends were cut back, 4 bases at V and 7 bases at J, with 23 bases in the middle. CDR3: CASSSGTFGEGLEQYF. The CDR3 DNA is TGTGCCAGCAGCTCGGGGACTTTCGGAGAAGGTTTGGAGCAGTACTTC.

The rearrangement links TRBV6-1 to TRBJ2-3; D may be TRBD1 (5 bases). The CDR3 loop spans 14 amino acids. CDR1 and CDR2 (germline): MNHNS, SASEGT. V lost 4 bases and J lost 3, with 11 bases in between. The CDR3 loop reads CASSGQQVTDTQYF. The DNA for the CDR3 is TGTGCCAGCAGTGGACAGCAAGTAACAGATACGCAGTATTTT.

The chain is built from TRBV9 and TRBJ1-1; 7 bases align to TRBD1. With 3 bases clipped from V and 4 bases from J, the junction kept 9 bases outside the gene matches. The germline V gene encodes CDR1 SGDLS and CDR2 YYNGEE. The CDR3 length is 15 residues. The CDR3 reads CASSGTNRGGTEAFF. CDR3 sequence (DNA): TGTGCCAGCAGCGGAACTAACAGGGGAGGCACTGAAGCTTTCTTT.

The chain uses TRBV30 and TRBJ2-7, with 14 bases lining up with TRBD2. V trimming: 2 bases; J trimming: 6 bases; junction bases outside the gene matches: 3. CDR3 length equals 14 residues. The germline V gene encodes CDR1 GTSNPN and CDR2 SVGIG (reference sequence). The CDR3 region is CAWSSGTSGSEQYF. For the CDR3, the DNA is TGTGCCTGGAGTTCGGGGACTAGCGGGAGCGAGCAGTACTTC.

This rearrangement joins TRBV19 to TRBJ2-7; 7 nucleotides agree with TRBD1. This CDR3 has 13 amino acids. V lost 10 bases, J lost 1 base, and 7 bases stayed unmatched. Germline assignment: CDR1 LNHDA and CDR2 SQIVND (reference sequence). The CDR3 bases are TGTGCCACGACGGGACAGCGGTCCTACGAGCAGTACTTC. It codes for CATTGQRSYEQYF.

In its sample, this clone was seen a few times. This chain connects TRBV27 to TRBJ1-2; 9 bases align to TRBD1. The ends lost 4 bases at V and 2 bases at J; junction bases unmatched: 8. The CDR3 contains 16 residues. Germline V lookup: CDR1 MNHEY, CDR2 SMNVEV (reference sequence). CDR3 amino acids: CASSSSPGTGNYGYTF. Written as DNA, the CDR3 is TGTGCCAGCAGTTCAAGTCCCGGGACAGGGAACTATGGCTACACCTTC.

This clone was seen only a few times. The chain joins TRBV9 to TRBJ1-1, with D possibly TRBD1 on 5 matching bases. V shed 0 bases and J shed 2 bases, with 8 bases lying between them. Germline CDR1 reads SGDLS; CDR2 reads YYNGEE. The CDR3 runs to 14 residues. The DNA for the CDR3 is TGTGCCAGCAGCGTAGGCAGGGTCAACACTGAAGCTTTCTTT. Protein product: CASSVGRVNTEAFF.

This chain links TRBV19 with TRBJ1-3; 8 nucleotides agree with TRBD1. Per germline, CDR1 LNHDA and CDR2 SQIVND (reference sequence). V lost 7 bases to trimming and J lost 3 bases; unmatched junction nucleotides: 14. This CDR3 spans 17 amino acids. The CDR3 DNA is TGTGCCAGTATTCCTCGACCAGGGGGCGCAGGTGGAAACACCATATATTTT. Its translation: CASIPRPGGAGGNTIYF.

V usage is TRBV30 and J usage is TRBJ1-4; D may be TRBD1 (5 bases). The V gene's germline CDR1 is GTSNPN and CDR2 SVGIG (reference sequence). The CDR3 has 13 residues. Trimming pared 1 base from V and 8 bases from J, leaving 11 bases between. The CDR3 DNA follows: TGTGCCTGGAGTGGGGGCAGAGACGAAAAACTGTTTTTT. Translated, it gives CAWSGGRDEKLFF.